This T cell receptor (beta chain) appears in the sequencing data of a study of cytomegalovirus exposure and HLA in healthy donors. Study background: Within the Caucasian-associated ancestry cluster were approximately 77% of the 398 genotyped donors.

The V and J ends lost 8 bases and 0 bases respectively, with 8 bases between them. The CDR3 covers 12 residues. The germline V gene encodes CDR1 SGHAT and CDR2 FQDESV (reference sequence). Study-wide points: A missense variant in DCLRE1C was later tied to TCR beta V- and J-gene trimming. A later analysis found TCR association rates differed by HLA locus, highest for DRB1 and lowest for HLA-C.

It was with 60 Vbeta and 13 Jbeta primers that the PCR ran. The table came from immunoSEQ multiplex PCR; TCRdb's copy has only in-frame clones and leaves some out. In the table there are 120,000 or so clones, about 80% of which are singletons. In its sample, this clone was seen many times. Its antigen is currently unknown. The receptor's source is a woman between 50 and 59 years old in good health and CMV-seropositive. The V and J genes are TRBV11-1 and TRBJ2-7, with a tentative D call TRBD1 (5 bases). Sequencing used PBMCs. The CDR3 nucleotides are TGTGCCAGCTCGACAGACTCCTACGAGCAGTACTTC. Amino acids: CASSTDSYEQYF. The full variable domain, with the rest looked up from reference TRBV11-1 and TRBJ2-7, is EAEVAQSPRYKITEKSQAVAFWCDPISGHATLYWYRQILGQGPELLVQFQDESVVDDSQLPKDRFSAERLKGVDSTLKIQPAELGDSAMYLCASSTDSYEQYFGPGTRLTVT.